The 12 T cell receptor beta chains given below trace back to one sample, sequenced in a study of T-cell reconstitution after alpha-beta-depleted transplantation in children. A library of TCRbeta sequences, prepared with unique molecular identifiers, was generated. In TCRdb, the PCR reads were re-called with MiXCR into one record per CDR3 protein. The table has about 200,000 distinct CDR3 sequences, roughly 7.1% seen once. The specimen comprised PBMCs, sampled before TCRalphabeta/CD19-depleted stem cell transplant. The receptors originated from a boy younger than 10 with acute lymphoblastic leukemia, due to receive a stem cell transplant.

J is TRBJ2-1 and V is TRBV6-1; D remains ambiguous. V was pared by 6 bases and J by 1 base, with 13 bases between. Germline CDR1 is MNHNS and CDR2 is SASEGT. The CDR3 consists of 15 residues. The CDR3 nucleotides are TGTGCCAGCAGGGCCCAGCTGCCTTCCTACAATGAGCAGTTCTTC. Translated, it gives CASRAQLPSYNEQFF.

Many counts were recorded for this clonotype. The chain recombines TRBV7-2 with TRBJ2-3, with a weak D call TRBD1 (6 bases). V lost 7 bases and J lost 2, with 13 bases in between. The CDR3 consists of 14 residues. CDR1 and CDR2 from the germline V gene are SGHTA and FQGNSA. The CDR3: CASNQGQSTDTQYF. The DNA for the CDR3 is TGTGCCAGCAATCAGGGGCAATCCACAGATACGCAGTATTTT.

This clonotype was seen at least ten times. This chain connects TRBV29-1 to TRBJ2-2; D is unresolved. CDR3 length: 13 residues. With 3 bases removed from V and 3 bases from J, the gap between germline ends came to 8 bases. Germline CDR1 and CDR2: SQVTM and ANQGSEA. The CDR3 bases are TGCAGCGTTGATTCGCTGTACACCGGGGAGCTGTTTTTT. This translates into CSVDSLYTGELFF.

This clonotype was found a few times. The V call is TRBV7-2, the J call TRBJ2-5, with 13 bases identical to TRBD2. Losses at the gene ends were 5 bases for V and 7 bases for J; bases not matched to a gene: 10. The CDR3 has 16 residues. Germline V lookup: CDR1 SGHTA, CDR2 FQGNSA. The CDR3 sequence is CASSVTSGGADLTQYF. CDR3 nucleotide sequence: TGTGCCAGCAGCGTCACTAGCGGGGGGGCCGATTTGACCCAGTACTTC. Looking up the rest from reference TRBV7-2 and TRBJ2-5 gives the full variable domain: GAGVSQSPSNKVTEKGKDVELRCDPISGHTALYWYRQSLGQGLEFLIYFQGNSAPDKSGLPSDRFSAERTGGSVSTLTIQRTQQEDSAVYLCASSVTSGGADLTQYFGPGTRLLVL.

This chain uses TRBV6-6 with TRBJ2-7; the D is unclear. The V gene lost 2 bases and the J gene lost 6 bases, with 8 bases spanning the gap. Per the germline V gene, CDR1 is MNHNY and CDR2 is SVGAGI (reference sequence). CDR3 length: 12 amino acids. The DNA of the CDR3 is TGTGCCAGCAGTTACGACTGGCGCGAGCAGTACTTC. Translating gives CASSYDWREQYF.

Ten or more counts support this clonotype. Here the CDR3 reads CASSLDVIDEQFF. The DNA for the CDR3 is TGCGCCAGCAGCTTGGATGTGATTGATGAGCAGTTCTTC. The rearrangement joins TRBV5-1 to TRBJ2-1, with unresolved D. V lost 0 bases to trimming and J lost 8 bases, with 9 bases between them. CDR3 length: 13 amino acids. CDR1 SGHRS and CDR2 YFSETQ come from the germline V gene.

This clonotype has a count of ten or more. The J gene is TRBJ2-5, the V gene TRBV4-1; D is perhaps TRBD1 or TRBD2 (5 bases each). The germline gives CDR1 MGHRA, CDR2 YSYEKL. V gave up 2 bases and J gave up 0 bases, with 13 bases separating them. CDR3 length equals 16 residues. CDR3 region: CASSQRPGRNQETQYF. The CDR3 nucleotides are TGCGCCAGCAGCCAACGACCGGGACGGAACCAAGAGACCCAGTACTTC.

This clonotype was counted a few times. At one of its ends the junction is not consistent with the germline gene, which may arise from a read error. V usage is TRBV10-3 and J usage is TRBJ2-7; 13 nucleotides align to TRBD2. This CDR3 comprises 16 residues. Germline values: CDR1 ENHRY, CDR2 SYGVKD. The CDR3 DNA reads as TGTGCCGTCAGCTCCGGGACTAGCGGGACTAGGGGGGAGCAGTACTTC. Translated: CAVSSGTSGTRGEQYF.

This clonotype has ten or more counts. The chain employs TRBV25-1 and TRBJ2-5; TRBD1 is a possible D gene (6 bases). V was clipped by 3 bases and J by 2 bases, with 13 bases between them. CDR1 MGHDK and CDR2 SYGVNS come from the germline V gene. The CDR3 spans 15 residues. The CDR3 DNA sequence: TGTGCCAGCAGTGACCCGACAGGCCCTCAAGAGACCCAGTACTTC. This encodes CASSDPTGPQETQYF.

This rearrangement joins TRBV7-9 to TRBJ2-7; 9 nucleotides match TRBD1. The CDR3 length is 14 residues. CDR1 SEHNR and CDR2 FQNEAQ come from the germline V gene (reference sequence). After removal of 5 bases from V and 5 bases from J, the junction contained 7 bases not matched to a gene. The CDR3 here is CASSPDRGADEQYF. CDR3 in DNA: TGTGCCAGCAGCCCGGACAGGGGAGCCGACGAGCAGTACTTC.

At least ten counts were recorded for this clonotype. V usage is TRBV7-8 and J usage is TRBJ1-4; 7 bases map to TRBD1. Trimming cost V 5 bases and J 0 bases; bases outside gene matches: 6. Germline CDR1 and CDR2: SGHVS and FQNEAQ. CDR3 size: 16 residues. This CDR3 is CASSPDRAATNEKLFF. Here the CDR3 DNA reads TGTGCCAGCAGCCCCGACAGGGCTGCAACTAATGAAAAACTGTTTTTT.

J is TRBJ2-3 and V is TRBV7-2; 13 bases line up with TRBD2. Losses at the gene ends were 5 bases for V and 6 bases for J; bases not matched to a gene: 11. The CDR3 runs 17 residues. Germline V gene sequence: CDR1 SGHTA, CDR2 FQGNSA. CDR3 sequence reads: CASSPRLAGGGLDTQYF. The CDR3 DNA is TGTGCCAGCAGCCCCCGACTAGCGGGGGGCGGATTGGATACGCAGTATTTT. The whole variable domain, filled in from reference TRBV7-2 and TRBJ2-3, reads GAGVSQSPSNKVTEKGKDVELRCDPISGHTALYWYRQSLGQGLEFLIYFQGNSAPDKSGLPSDRFSAERTGGSVSTLTIQRTQQEDSAVYLCASSPRLAGGGLDTQYFGPGTRLTVL.